The 2 T cell receptor beta chains listed next were all sequenced from one sample in a study of cytomegalovirus exposure and HLA in healthy donors. Use of 60 Vbeta and 13 Jbeta primers characterized the PCR. Here immunoSEQ multiplex PCR was the method, and the copy in TCRdb shows in-frame clones only, minus some. The sample carries about 180,000 clones, around three quarters recorded once. The sequencing sample was made of PBMCs. These receptor sequences come from a woman aged 25 to 39 in good health and CMV-seronegative.

The gene calls are TRBV11-2 and TRBJ2-2; D possibly corresponds to TRBD1 (7 bases). V lost 6 bases and J 2 bases, leaving 19 bases between the germline ends. Per the germline V gene, CDR1 is SGHAT and CDR2 is FQNNGV. This CDR3 has 17 residues. DNA for the CDR3: TGTGCCAGCAGTCACCCTAGGGGGGACAGAAACACCGGGGAGCTGTTTTTT. Translated, it gives CASSHPRGDRNTGELFF.

The genes are TRBV7-9 and TRBJ2-5, with TRBD1 matching over 11 bases. V lost 5 bases and J lost 1; bases outside the gene matches: 9. The CDR3 extends over 17 amino acids. Germline V gene sequence: CDR1 SEHNR, CDR2 FQNEAQ (reference sequence). CDR3 amino acids: CASSHLRDRGAQETQYF. In DNA form, the CDR3 reads TGTGCCAGCAGCCACCTTAGGGACAGGGGGGCCCAAGAGACCCAGTACTTC. Full variable domain (rest looked up from reference TRBV7-9 and TRBJ2-5): DTGVSQNPRHKITKRGQNVTFRCDPISEHNRLYWYRQTLGQGPEFLTYFQNEAQLEKSRLLSDRFSAERPKGSFSTLEIQRTEQGDSAMYLCASSHLRDRGAQETQYFGPGTRLLVL.